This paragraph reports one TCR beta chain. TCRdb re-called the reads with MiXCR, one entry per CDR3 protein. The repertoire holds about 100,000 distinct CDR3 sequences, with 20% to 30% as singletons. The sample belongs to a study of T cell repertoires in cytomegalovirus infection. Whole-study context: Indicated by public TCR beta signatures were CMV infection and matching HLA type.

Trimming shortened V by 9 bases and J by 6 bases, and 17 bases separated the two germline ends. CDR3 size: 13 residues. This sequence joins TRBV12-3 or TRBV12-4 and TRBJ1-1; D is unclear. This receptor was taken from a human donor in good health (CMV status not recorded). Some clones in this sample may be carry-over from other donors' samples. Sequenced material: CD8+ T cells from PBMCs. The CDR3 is CASVGLQAPEAFF. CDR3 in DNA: TGTGCCAGTGTAGGCCTACAAGCGCCTGAAGCTTTCTTT.